A selection of T cell receptor beta chains follows, all from one sample in a study of blood T cell repertoires in COVID-19. The protocol was immunoSEQ multiplex PCR, while the TCRdb copy is restricted to in-frame clones and leaves out a portion. The table includes around 53,000 clones, 70% to 85% detected once. The sequenced sample was peripheral blood. These receptors all come from an older man with active COVID-19. The CDR3 runs from the conserved cysteine through the conserved F or W.

V gene: TRBV18
J gene: TRBJ2-5
CDR3 protein: CASSPGREGIRETQYF

V gene: TRBV5-4
J gene: TRBJ2-7
CDR3 protein: CASSLAGDTYEQYF

V gene: TRBV25-1
J gene: TRBJ1-2
CDR3 protein: CASSEYTVGGYTF

V gene: TRBV10-3
J gene: TRBJ1-1
CDR3 protein: CAISAGQDTEAFF

V gene: TRBV4-1
J gene: TRBJ2-1
CDR3 protein: CASSTSGSYNEQFF

V gene: TRBV6-4
J gene: TRBJ2-1
CDR3 protein: CASSGASGRYNEQFF

V gene: TRBV27
J gene: TRBJ2-2
CDR3 protein: CASSAGAYTGELFF

V gene: TRBV5-8
J gene: TRBJ2-7
CDR3 protein: CASSVRLYEQYF

V gene: TRBV7-8
J gene: TRBJ2-1
CDR3 protein: CASSPPRTSGKTGEQFF

V gene: TRBV9
J gene: TRBJ2-5
CDR3 protein: CASSVSPLAGAGETQYF

V gene: TRBV9
J gene: TRBJ1-5
CDR3 protein: CASSLGQGAQPQHF

V gene: TRBV19
J gene: TRBJ2-7
CDR3 protein: CASSIDHLRVYEQYF

V gene: TRBV6-2/TRBV6-3
J gene: TRBJ1-2
CDR3 protein: CASSSRQGYGYTF

V gene: TRBV5-5
J gene: TRBJ1-5
CDR3 protein: CASSLGSNPNQPQHF

V gene: TRBV10-3
J gene: TRBJ2-1
CDR3 protein: CAISERFVSGNEQFF

V gene: TRBV7-9
J gene: TRBJ2-1
CDR3 protein: CASSRPGLAGMGNEQFF

V gene: TRBV28
J gene: TRBJ2-2
CDR3 protein: CASSGRDRRNTGELFF

V gene: TRBV30
J gene: TRBJ2-3
CDR3 protein: CASKTGTGRTDTQYF

V gene: TRBV29-1
J gene: TRBJ2-3
CDR3 protein: CSVTGLAGGTDTQYF

V gene: TRBV6-5
J gene: TRBJ1-1
CDR3 protein: CASSRQGATTEAFF

V gene: TRBV6-5
J gene: TRBJ1-2
CDR3 protein: CASSTGGGSDGYTF

V gene: TRBV2
J gene: TRBJ1-4
CDR3 protein: CASSDPTGVKLFF

V gene: TRBV28
J gene: TRBJ1-5
CDR3 protein: CASTGQDYSNQPQHF

V gene: TRBV9
J gene: TRBJ2-5
CDR3 protein: CASSGTTSTETQYF

V gene: TRBV2
J gene: TRBJ2-1
CDR3 protein: CASKRELAEWGSYNEQFF

V gene: TRBV6-2/TRBV6-3
J gene: TRBJ1-2
CDR3 protein: CASSYQQGANYGYTF

V gene: TRBV7-2
J gene: TRBJ2-5
CDR3 protein: CASSLNRGGETQYF

V gene: TRBV6-6
J gene: TRBJ2-1
CDR3 protein: CASRTRLAGGYNEQFF

V gene: TRBV10-3
J gene: TRBJ1-3
CDR3 protein: CAISPTVSGNTIYF

V gene: TRBV29-1
J gene: TRBJ2-1
CDR3 protein: CSVRRVNNEFF

V gene: TRBV11-2
J gene: TRBJ2-7
CDR3 protein: CASSLTTTSYEQYF

V gene: TRBV20-1
J gene: TRBJ2-7
CDR3 protein: CSAYLNEQYF

V gene: TRBV5-1
J gene: TRBJ2-2
CDR3 protein: CASSGQGATGELFF

V gene: TRBV23-1
J gene: TRBJ2-7
CDR3 protein: CASSLRQGALWDEQYF

V gene: TRBV13
J gene: TRBJ2-5
CDR3 protein: CASSSRQRETQYF

V gene: TRBV7-7
J gene: TRBJ1-2
CDR3 protein: CASSTGSNYGYTF